This T cell receptor (beta chain) was captured in a study of blood T cell repertoires in COVID-19. Turning to the study itself: Samples of COVID-19 (acute and convalescent) were obtained from the United States, Italy and Spain.

The CDR3 has 14 residues if both end residues are counted. Germline V gives CDR1 LNHDA, CDR2 SQIVND (reference sequence). Comments on this clone: Because the CDR3's place on the DNA is in doubt, the DNA is left out and the CDR3 is given as listed by TCRdb.

Per the original data handling: Using reference gene primer amplification, nucleated cell counts were estimated. Produced via immunoSEQ multiplex PCR; TCRdb's table is partial and in-frame only. V and J calls and clone size are as listed in that table; D and trimming were resolved from the DNA. The table lists 250,000 to 300,000 clones, around 87% of them singletons, with about 2.2% in the top ten. The chain carries TRBV19 and TRBJ2-7; TRBD2 reflects the table's D call only, with no check against the DNA. The sequencing input was peripheral blood. The clonotype was recovered from a woman aged 50 to 60 who had recovered from COVID-19. CDR3 in amino acids: CASTSGLPKYEQYF.